This T cell receptor (beta chain) was captured by sequencing in a study of blood T cell repertoires in COVID-19. This CDR3 is 15 amino acids long. Trimming took 5 bases from V and 1 from J, leaving 14 bases between them. CDR1 is SGHAT, CDR2 FQNNGV, per germline. Profiling relied on immunoSEQ multiplex PCR, and the TCRdb table lists in-frame clones only, not all of them. The table has fewer than 200,000 clones, more than 75% seen once. The chain uses TRBV11-2 and TRBJ1-2, with D tentatively TRBD1 (6 bases). Sequenced material: peripheral blood. The TCR was taken from an elderly woman with COVID-19, enrolled during active disease. CDR3 sequence (DNA): TGTGCCAGCAGCGGGATGGCCAGGGGTAACTATGGCTACACCTTC. Its translation is CASSGMARGNYGYTF.